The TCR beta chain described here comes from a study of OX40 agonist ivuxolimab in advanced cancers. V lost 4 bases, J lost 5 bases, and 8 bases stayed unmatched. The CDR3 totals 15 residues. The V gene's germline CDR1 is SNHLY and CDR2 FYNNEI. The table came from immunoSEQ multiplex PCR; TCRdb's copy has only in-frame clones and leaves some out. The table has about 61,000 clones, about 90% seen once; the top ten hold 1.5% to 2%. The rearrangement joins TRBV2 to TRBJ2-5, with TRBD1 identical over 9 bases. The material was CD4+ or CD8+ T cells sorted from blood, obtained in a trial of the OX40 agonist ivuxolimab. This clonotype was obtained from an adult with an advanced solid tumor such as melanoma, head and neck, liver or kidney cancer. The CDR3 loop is CASSGTGVSKETQYF. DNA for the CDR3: TGTGCCAGCAGTGGGACAGGGGTTTCTAAGGAGACCCAGTACTTC.